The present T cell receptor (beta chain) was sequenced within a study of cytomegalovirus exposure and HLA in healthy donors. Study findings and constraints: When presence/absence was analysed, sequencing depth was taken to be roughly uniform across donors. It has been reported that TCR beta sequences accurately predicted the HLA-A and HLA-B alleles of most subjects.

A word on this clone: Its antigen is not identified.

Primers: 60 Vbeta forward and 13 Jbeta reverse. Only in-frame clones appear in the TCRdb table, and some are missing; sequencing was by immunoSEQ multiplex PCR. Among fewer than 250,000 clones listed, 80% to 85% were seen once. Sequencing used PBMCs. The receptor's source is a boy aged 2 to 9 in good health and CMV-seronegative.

The CDR3 DNA follows: TGTGCCAGCAGCTTCGGAGACAGCATACACAATGAGCAGTTCTTC. Its protein product is CASSFGDSIHNEQFF. This chain links TRBV5-6 with TRBJ2-1; possible D gene TRBD1, 5 bases. The CDR3 length is 15 residues. Germline V gives CDR1 SGHDT, CDR2 YYEEEE. Trimming shortened V by 2 bases and J by 5 bases, and 14 bases separated the two germline ends.